This TCR beta chain appears in the sequencing data of a study of blood T cell repertoires in COVID-19. Some clones are missing from TCRdb's copy, which holds only in-frame ones; the method was immunoSEQ multiplex PCR. The data contain 240,000 or so clones, roughly 76% of them singletons. The V end lost 7 bases, the J end lost 7 bases, and 16 bases lay between the germline ends. The length of the CDR3 is 14 residues. Germline V gene lookup returns CDR1 SNHLY and CDR2 FYNNEI. The sequencing input was peripheral blood. The clonotype originates from a woman aged 80 or older with COVID-19, enrolled during active disease. The rearrangement uses TRBV2 and TRBJ1-4, with D unresolved. This CDR3 is CASKVGGDAEKLFF. The CDR3 DNA reads TGTGCCAGCAAGGTAGGCGGAGACGCTGAAAAACTGTTTTTT.